This record concerns one T cell receptor (beta chain) sequence. A Seattle source enrolled patients during active infection and followed them longitudinally. Germline-derived CDR1 and CDR2 are LNHDA and SQIVND (reference sequence). The CDR3 sequence is 13 residues long. Original processing notes: Amplifying reference gene primers gave estimates of nucleated cell counts. TCRdb keeps only in-frame clones here, not all; method: immunoSEQ multiplex PCR. From that table come the V and J calls and clone size; the DNA was used to work out D and trimming. The sample consists of about 300,000 clones, approximately 84% of them appearing once. The entry originates in a study of blood T cell repertoires in COVID-19.

The chain combines TRBV19 with TRBJ2-3; D is perhaps TRBD1 (6 bases). This receptor was identified in a human donor with COVID-19, enrolled during active disease. The donor label of this sample is uncertain. Input material: peripheral blood. DNA for the CDR3: TGTGCTTCCAGGGGAGCCTACACAGATACGCAGTATTTT. Translating gives CASRGAYTDTQYF.